One and the same sample provided the 21 T cell receptor beta chains below, sequenced in a study of T cells in localized non-small cell lung cancer. TCRdb's table, derived via immunoSEQ multiplex PCR, lists solely in-frame clones and lacks some. The sample holds more than 45,000 clones, roughly 88% seen once. Sequencing was performed on peripheral blood mononuclear cells, taken before any cancer treatment. The source of these receptors is a man aged 35-69 years with stage III lung adenocarcinoma.

The chain employs TRBV7-6 and TRBJ2-7; 7 bases line up with TRBD2. The CDR3 has 14 amino acids. Germline lookup yields CDR1 SGHVS and CDR2 FNYEAQ. The trim removed 1 base at V and 5 bases at J, leaving 5 bases unmatched. CDR3 residues: CASSLESGTDEQYF. CDR3 coding DNA: TGTGCCAGCAGCTTAGAAAGCGGGACGGACGAGCAGTACTTC.

The gene calls are TRBV21-1 and TRBJ2-1. TRBV21-1 counts as a pseudogene. The length of the CDR3 is 10 residues. Here the CDR3 reads CASSPIGEFF. CDR3 nucleotide sequence: TGTGCCAGCAGCCCCATCGGCGAGTTCTTC.

This chain connects TRBV9 to TRBJ1-5; 7 bases match TRBD1. The V segment lost 0 bases and the J segment 4 bases; nucleotides outside the gene matches: 7. The CDR3 is 16 amino acids. Germline V gene lookup returns CDR1 SGDLS and CDR2 YYNGEE. CDR3 protein: CASSVGLGGPNQPQHF. Written as DNA, the CDR3 is TGTGCCAGCAGCGTAGGTTTAGGGGGCCCGAATCAGCCCCAGCATTTT.

The CDR3 region is CASSSGQGQNIQYF. The CDR3 DNA reads as TGTGCCAGCAGCTCAGGACAGGGCCAAAACATTCAGTACTTC. The V gene is TRBV13, the J gene TRBJ2-4; 8 nucleotides match TRBD1. Germline assignment: CDR1 PRHDT and CDR2 FYEKMQ (reference sequence). The CDR3 sequence is 14 residues long. The V and J ends lost 4 bases and 5 bases, in that order; junction bases with no gene match: 4.

This chain connects TRBV7-3 to TRBJ2-1, with D tentatively TRBD1 (5 bases). V shed 4 bases and J shed 6 bases, with 13 bases lying between them. The V gene's germline CDR1 is SGHTA and CDR2 FQGTGA. The CDR3 consists of 14 residues. The CDR3 is CASSSPDTSNEQFF. DNA of the CDR3: TGTGCCAGCAGCTCCCCGGACACCAGCAATGAGCAGTTCTTC.

CDR3 bases: TGTGCCAGCAGCTTAATGACTAGCGGAGTGCTGTCGCAGTTCTTC. Residues: CASSLMTSGVLSQFF. The chain employs TRBV7-2 and TRBJ2-1, with TRBD2 matching 9 bases. J lost 12 bases, V lost 2 bases, and 11 bases had no gene match. The CDR3 is made up of 15 amino acids. CDR1 is SGHTA, CDR2 FQGNSA, per germline.

The chain couples TRBV7-9 to TRBJ2-7, with D maybe TRBD1 (6 bases). The V and J ends lost 8 bases and 3 bases respectively, with 14 bases between them. The germline V gene encodes CDR1 SEHNR and CDR2 FQNEAQ (reference sequence). The CDR3 covers 13 residues. The CDR3 nucleotides read TGTGCCAGCGAATCAGACAGGCACTACGAGCAGTACTTC. Residues: CASESDRHYEQYF.

The chain has TRBV7-6 and TRBJ1-2, with TRBD1 as a possible D gene (6 bases). V lost 1 base, J lost 8 bases, and 14 bases lay in between. The CDR3 is made up of 14 amino acids. Per germline, CDR1 SGHVS and CDR2 FNYEAQ. This chain's CDR3 is CASSLGPTGRGYTF. The CDR3 DNA reads as TGTGCCAGCAGCTTAGGCCCGACAGGAAGGGGCTACACCTTC.

The chain links TRBV15 to TRBJ1-2, with TRBD1 matching 8 bases. V trimming: 0 bases; J trimming: 6 bases; junction bases outside the gene matches: 6. The germline gives CDR1 LNHNV, CDR2 YYDKDF (reference sequence). This CDR3 is 15 amino acids long. CDR3 loop: CATSRDWAGGDGYTF. The CDR3 nucleotides read TGTGCCACCAGCAGAGATTGGGCAGGGGGCGATGGCTACACCTTC.

The count of this clone is one. The rearrangement joins TRBV7-2 to TRBJ2-5, with a tentative D call TRBD2 (6 bases). This CDR3 spans 13 amino acids. V lost 5 bases to trimming and J lost 4 bases, with 11 bases between them. The germline CDR1 and CDR2 sequences are SGHTA and FQGNSA. The DNA for the CDR3 is TGTGCCAGCAGCCAATCCGGGGGAGAGACCCAGTACTTC. It is translated as CASSQSGGETQYF.

The chain is built from TRBV5-1 and TRBJ2-7, with D unresolved. The CDR3 sequence is 11 residues long. Trimming stripped 4 bases from V and 3 bases from J, with 5 bases between. The germline V gene has CDR1 SGHRS and CDR2 YFSETQ. The CDR3 DNA sequence: TGCGCCAGCAGCGGTTACTACGAGCAGTACTTC. Its protein is CASSGYYEQYF. The full variable domain, with the rest looked up from reference TRBV5-1 and TRBJ2-7, is KAGVTQTPRYLIKTRGQQVTLSCSPISGHRSVSWYQQTPGQGLQFLFEYFSETQRNKGNFPGRFSGRQFSNSRSEMNVSTLELGDSALYLCASSGYYEQYFGPGTRLTVT.

For this clone: This CDR3 is also generated by other DNA sequences in the sample. The rearrangement links TRBV18 to TRBJ2-3, with D perhaps TRBD2 (5 bases). The germline gives CDR1 KGHSH, CDR2 LQKENI. V was pared by 3 bases and J by 4 bases, with 11 bases between. This CDR3 comprises 14 residues. CDR3 sequence (DNA): TGTGCCAGCTCACCTCAAAGGGAGTCAGATACGCAGTATTTT. Residues: CASSPQRESDTQYF.

The rearrangement joins TRBV28 to TRBJ2-1, with 8 bases matching TRBD2. CDR3 length: 16 residues. Per the germline V gene, CDR1 is MDHEN and CDR2 is SYDVKM. Trimming at V came to 1 base and at J to 4 bases, leaving 6 bases not matched to a gene. The CDR3 DNA follows: TGTGCCAGCAGTTTATACAGCGGGAGTTATTACAATGAGCAGTTCTTC. Amino acids: CASSLYSGSYYNEQFF.

Written as DNA, the CDR3 is TGCGCCAGCAGCCCACTGGACCCGGCCCGAGAGACCCAGTACTTC. Encoded protein: CASSPLDPARETQYF. The chain couples TRBV5-1 to TRBJ2-5; unclear D gene. Germline assignment: CDR1 SGHRS and CDR2 YFSETQ. Trimming removed 4 bases from V and 4 bases from J, with 17 bases in between. CDR3 length: 15 residues. Filled out from reference TRBV5-1 and TRBJ2-5, the complete variable domain reads KAGVTQTPRYLIKTRGQQVTLSCSPISGHRSVSWYQQTPGQGLQFLFEYFSETQRNKGNFPGRFSGRQFSNSRSEMNVSTLELGDSALYLCASSPLDPARETQYFGPGTRLLVL.

The chain employs TRBV7-9 and TRBJ2-3; 7 nucleotides line up with TRBD2. Trimming at V came to 3 bases and at J to 2 bases, leaving 2 bases not matched to a gene. The germline gives CDR1 SEHNR, CDR2 FQNEAQ (reference sequence). The CDR3 is 14 amino acids. The CDR3 region is CASSLSGVTDTQYF. CDR3 coding DNA: TGTGCCAGCAGCTTGAGCGGGGTCACAGATACGCAGTATTTT.

This chain joins TRBV10-3 and TRBJ1-1; TRBD1 matches at 11 bases. Trimming at V came to 10 bases and at J to 4 bases, leaving 5 bases not matched to a gene. CDR1 is ENHRY, CDR2 SYGVKD, per germline. This CDR3 comprises 13 residues. The DNA of the CDR3 is TGTGCCACTTCCGGACAGGGGGCCACTGAAGCTTTCTTT. The encoded protein is CATSGQGATEAFF.

The rearrangement links TRBV18 to TRBJ2-2, with D possibly TRBD1 on 5 matching bases. V was clipped by 2 bases and J by 1 base, with 8 bases between them. Germline lookup yields CDR1 KGHSH and CDR2 LQKENI. The CDR3 extends over 15 amino acids. Here the CDR3 DNA reads TGTGCCAGCTCACCAAGAGGACAGAACACCGGGGAGCTGTTTTTT. Amino acids: CASSPRGQNTGELFF.

The chain combines TRBV6-6 with TRBJ1-5; no definite D call. This CDR3 contains 15 residues. The germline V gene encodes CDR1 MNHNY and CDR2 SVGAGI (reference sequence). The V gene lost 5 bases and the J gene lost 0 bases, with 11 bases spanning the gap. Here the CDR3 DNA reads TGTGCCAGCAGTGAGGATAACTATAGCAATCAGCCCCAGCATTTT. Protein sequence: CASSEDNYSNQPQHF.

The V call is TRBV6-5, the J call TRBJ1-1; a weak D match, TRBD1 (5 bases). CDR1 and CDR2 from the germline V gene are MNHEY and SVGAGI. Trimming shortened V by 6 bases and J by 5 bases, and 13 bases separated the two germline ends. CDR3 length equals 13 residues. The CDR3 spells CASRRAGGTEAFF. CDR3 bases: TGTGCCAGCAGGCGGGCCGGGGGAACTGAAGCTTTCTTT.

The chain couples TRBV11-2 to TRBJ1-6, with a tentative D call TRBD1 (6 bases). The germline V and J ends were trimmed by 2 bases and 10 bases, with 15 bases remaining between them. CDR1 SGHAT and CDR2 FQNNGV come from the germline V gene. The CDR3 runs to 15 residues. The CDR3 bases are TGTGCCAGCAGCTTATTAGGGACATTAGGCTCACCCCTCCACTTT. Protein product: CASSLLGTLGSPLHF.

V usage is TRBV5-4 and J usage is TRBJ1-4; 8 nucleotides agree with TRBD1. The CDR3 runs to 16 residues. Trimming at V came to 2 bases and at J to 3 bases, leaving 6 bases not matched to a gene. In germline, CDR1 is SGHNT, CDR2 YYREEE (reference sequence). This CDR3 reads CASSLSTGGANEKLFF. CDR3 bases: TGTGCCAGCAGCTTAAGCACAGGGGGGGCTAATGAAAAACTGTTTTTT.